This T cell receptor beta chain is from a study of blood T cell repertoires in COVID-19. TCRdb keeps only in-frame clones here, not all; method: immunoSEQ multiplex PCR. The table records roughly 330,000 clones, 88% of them present only once. This CDR3 is 15 amino acids long. V lost 3 bases, J lost 2 bases, and 3 bases stayed unmatched. Germline CDR1 reads LNHNV; CDR2 reads YYDKDF (reference sequence). The sequenced sample consisted of PBMCs or T cells enriched from blood (not recorded which). The chain joins TRBV15 to TRBJ1-1, with TRBD1 identical over 10 bases. The sequence derives from a man aged 25 to 40 who had recovered from COVID-19. The CDR3 region is CATSRATGGNTEAFF. The CDR3 nucleotides read TGTGCCACCAGCAGGGCGACAGGGGGCAACACTGAAGCTTTCTTT.